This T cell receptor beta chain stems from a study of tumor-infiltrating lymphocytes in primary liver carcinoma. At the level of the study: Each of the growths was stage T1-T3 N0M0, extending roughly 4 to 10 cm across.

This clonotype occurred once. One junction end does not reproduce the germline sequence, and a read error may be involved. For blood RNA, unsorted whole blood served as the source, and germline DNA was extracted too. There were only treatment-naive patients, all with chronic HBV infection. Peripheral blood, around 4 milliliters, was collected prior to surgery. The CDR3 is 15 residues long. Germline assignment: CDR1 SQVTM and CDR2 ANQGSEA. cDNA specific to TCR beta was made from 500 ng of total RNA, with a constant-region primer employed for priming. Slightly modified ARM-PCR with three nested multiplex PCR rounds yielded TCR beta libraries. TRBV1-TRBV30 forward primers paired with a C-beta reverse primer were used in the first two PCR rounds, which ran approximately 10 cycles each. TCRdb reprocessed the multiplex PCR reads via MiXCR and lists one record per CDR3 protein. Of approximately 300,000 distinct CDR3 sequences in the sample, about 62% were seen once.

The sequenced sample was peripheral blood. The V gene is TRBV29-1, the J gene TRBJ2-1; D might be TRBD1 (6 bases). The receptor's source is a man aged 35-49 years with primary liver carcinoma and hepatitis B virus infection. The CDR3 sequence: CSIEVEGDYNNEQFF. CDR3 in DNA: TGCAGCATTGAGGTCGAGGGGGATTACAACAATGAGCAGTTCTTC.